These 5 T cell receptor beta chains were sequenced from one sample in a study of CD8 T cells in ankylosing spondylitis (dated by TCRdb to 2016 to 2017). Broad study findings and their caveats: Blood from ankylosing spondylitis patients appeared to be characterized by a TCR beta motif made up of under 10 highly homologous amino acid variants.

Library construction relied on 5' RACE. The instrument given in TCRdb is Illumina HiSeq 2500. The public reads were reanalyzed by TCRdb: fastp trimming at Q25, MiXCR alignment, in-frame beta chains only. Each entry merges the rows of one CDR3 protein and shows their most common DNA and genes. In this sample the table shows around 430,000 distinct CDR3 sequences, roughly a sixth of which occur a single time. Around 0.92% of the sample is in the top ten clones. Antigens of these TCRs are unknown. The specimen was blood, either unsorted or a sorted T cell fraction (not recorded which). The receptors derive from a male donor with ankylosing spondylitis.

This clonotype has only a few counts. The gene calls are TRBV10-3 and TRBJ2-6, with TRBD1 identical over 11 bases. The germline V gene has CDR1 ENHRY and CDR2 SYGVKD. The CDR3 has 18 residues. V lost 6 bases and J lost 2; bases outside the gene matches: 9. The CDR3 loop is CAIRSSGTGGPGANVLTF. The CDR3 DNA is TGTGCCATCAGATCTTCCGGGACAGGGGGGCCTGGGGCCAACGTCCTGACTTTC.

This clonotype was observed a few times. The CDR3 region is CATAGNQPQHF. The CDR3 nucleotides are TGTGCCACGGCGGGGAATCAGCCCCAGCATTTT. The chain recombines TRBV24-1 with TRBJ1-5, with no clear D. The CDR3 is made up of 11 amino acids. V gave up 10 bases and J gave up 4 bases, with 7 bases separating them. CDR1 is KGHDR and CDR2 is SFDVKD in the germline V gene.

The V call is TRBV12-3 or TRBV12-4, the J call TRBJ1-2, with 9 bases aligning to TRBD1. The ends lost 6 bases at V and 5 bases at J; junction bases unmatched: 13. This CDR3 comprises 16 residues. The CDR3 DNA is TGTGCCAGCAGCAGGAGAGGGGGACAGGGAGGGTATGGCTACACCTTC. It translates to CASSRRGGQGGYGYTF.

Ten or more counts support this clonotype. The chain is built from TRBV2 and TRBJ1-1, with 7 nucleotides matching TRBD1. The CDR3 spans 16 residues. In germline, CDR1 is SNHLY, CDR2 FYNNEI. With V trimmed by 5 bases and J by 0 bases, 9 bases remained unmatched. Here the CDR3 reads CASSPPQTGMNTEAFF. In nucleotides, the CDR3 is TGTGCCAGCAGTCCTCCCCAGACAGGGATGAACACTGAAGCTTTCTTT.

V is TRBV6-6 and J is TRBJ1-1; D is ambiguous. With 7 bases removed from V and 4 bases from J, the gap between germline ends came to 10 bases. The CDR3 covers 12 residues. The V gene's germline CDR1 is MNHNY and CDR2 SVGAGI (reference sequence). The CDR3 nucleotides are TGTGCCAGCATCGCCGGTGGCACTGAAGCTTTCTTT. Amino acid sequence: CASIAGGTEAFF.